This T cell receptor beta chain was sequenced during a study of T cell repertoires in cytomegalovirus infection. Study background: Public TCR beta signatures provided an indication of both CMV infection and a matching HLA type. The study, taken as a whole, reports: Of the TCR beta families, the public ones yielded a cumulative frequency that identified carriers of CMV plus the relevant HLA. HLA-C-restricted CMV-specific TCR beta clonotypes prevailed in the ex vivo response.

This clonotype has only a few counts. The antigen is not known. This CDR3 is 16 amino acids long. Looked up from germline, CDR1 is LNHDA and CDR2 is SQIVND (reference sequence). The V end was cut by 3 bases, the J end by 2 bases, with 13 bases between. TCRdb ran MiXCR on the reads and lists one entry per CDR3 protein. The sample lists just under 550,000 distinct CDR3 sequences, around a quarter seen once, with around 13% in the top ten. The rearrangement links TRBV19 to TRBJ2-2, with D unclear. The sequenced sample was PBMCs. This TCR was sampled from a human donor in good health (CMV status not recorded). Some clones in this sample may be carry-over from other donors' samples. The CDR3 protein is CASSILKQPNTGELFF. CDR3 DNA sequence: TGTGCCAGTAGTATCCTGAAACAGCCTAACACCGGGGAGCTGTTTTTT.